These 28 T cell receptor beta chains originate from one sample sequenced in a study of cytomegalovirus exposure and HLA in healthy donors. PCR primers comprised 60 Vbeta and 13 Jbeta primers. The assay was immunoSEQ multiplex PCR, and TCRdb's table has in-frame clones only and misses some. Of about 170,000 clones detected, 82% appear once; the ten largest clones hold less than 2%. Sequencing was carried out using PBMCs. All receptors come from a male donor in good health and CMV-seronegative.

About this clone: The same CDR3 arises from other DNA sequences in this sample as well. CDR3: CASSIGQNNEQFF. The CDR3 DNA reads TGTGCCAGTAGTATAGGCCAGAACAATGAGCAGTTCTTC. The chain employs TRBV19 and TRBJ2-1; D remains ambiguous. V was trimmed by 1 base and J by 5 bases, leaving 6 bases between them. The germline gives CDR1 LNHDA, CDR2 SQIVND (reference sequence). The CDR3 is made up of 13 amino acids.

This clone was recorded a few times. V is TRBV18 and J is TRBJ1-4, with TRBD1 matching over 9 bases. The CDR3 extends over 13 amino acids. Germline loops: CDR1 KGHSH, CDR2 LQKENI. J lost 11 bases, V lost 1 base, and 2 bases had no gene match. The CDR3 spells CASSPRQGDKLFF. Here the CDR3 DNA reads TGTGCCAGCTCACCACGACAGGGGGATAAACTGTTTTTT.

V is TRBV6-1 and J is TRBJ2-7; D might be TRBD1 (5 bases). CDR1 MNHNS and CDR2 SASEGT come from the germline V gene. The V gene lost 4 bases and the J gene lost 5 bases, with 12 bases spanning the gap. This CDR3 comprises 13 residues. The CDR3 reads CASSAHIGDEQYF. CDR3 nucleotide sequence: TGTGCCAGCAGTGCGCATATAGGGGACGAGCAGTACTTC.

The chain is built from TRBV18 and TRBJ2-1; 11 bases line up with TRBD2. The V gene end was trimmed by 2 bases and the J gene end by 8 bases; junction bases not matched to a gene: 5. Per germline, CDR1 KGHSH and CDR2 LQKENI. This CDR3 has 15 residues. The CDR3 nucleotides read TGTGCCAGCTCACCAGGAACTAGCGGGAGCCATGAGCAGTTCTTC. It encodes CASSPGTSGSHEQFF.

The CDR3 coding sequence is TGTGCCAGCAGCTTATCGGGAGGTGAAAAACTGTTTTTT. Amino acids: CASSLSGGEKLFF. The genes are TRBV11-3 and TRBJ1-4; no firm D call. V gave up 2 bases and J gave up 7 bases, with 8 bases separating them. CDR3 length: 13 residues. CDR1 and CDR2 (germline): SGHNT, YENEEA.

The chain carries TRBV6-1 and TRBJ2-3; TRBD2 might be the D (5 bases). With 3 bases removed from V and 5 bases from J, the gap between germline ends came to 15 bases. The CDR3 is 15 residues long. CDR1 and CDR2 (germline): MNHNS, SASEGT. The CDR3 loop is CASSDAGLSGDTQYF. In nucleotides, the CDR3 is TGTGCCAGCAGTGACGCGGGCCTAAGTGGAGATACGCAGTATTTT.

The chain employs TRBV6-1 and TRBJ1-6; D gene ambiguous. Deletions cut 5 bases from V and 7 bases from J, with 6 bases between. This CDR3 spans 12 amino acids. The V gene's germline CDR1 is MNHNS and CDR2 SASEGT. This CDR3 is CASSSGNSPLHF. CDR3 DNA sequence: TGTGCCAGCAGTTCGGGAAATTCACCCCTCCACTTT.

This chain connects TRBV2 to TRBJ1-2; D remains unclear. V lost 6 bases and J 8 bases, leaving 10 bases between the germline ends. Per germline, CDR1 SNHLY and CDR2 FYNNEI. This CDR3 contains 11 residues. The CDR3 spells CASRRLRGYTF. The DNA of the CDR3 is TGTGCCAGCAGAAGACTCCGGGGCTACACCTTC.

This chain uses TRBV4-3 with TRBJ1-2; 7 bases map to TRBD1. The CDR3 has 14 residues. The V segment lost 1 base and the J segment 7 bases; nucleotides outside the gene matches: 6. Per the germline V gene, CDR1 is LGHNA and CDR2 is YSLEER. The CDR3 bases are TGCGCCAGCAGCCAAGGACAGGGTATAGGTGGCTACACCTTC. Translating it yields CASSQGQGIGGYTF.

Regarding this clone: The sample carries other DNA sequences with the same CDR3. The V gene is TRBV19, the J gene TRBJ2-5, with 9 bases matching TRBD1. CDR1 is LNHDA, CDR2 SQIVND, per germline (reference sequence). There are 14 residues in the CDR3. J lost 5 bases, V lost 4 bases, and 5 bases had no gene match. This chain's CDR3 is CASSTQGAGETQYF. CDR3 bases: TGTGCCAGTAGTACACAGGGGGCAGGGGAGACCCAGTACTTC.

V is TRBV7-6 and J is TRBJ1-5; D possibly corresponds to TRBD1 (6 bases). CDR3 length: 14 residues. The V gene's germline CDR1 is SGHVS and CDR2 FNYEAQ. With 5 bases removed from V and 6 bases from J, the gap between germline ends came to 14 bases. The CDR3 spells CASSVREGGQPQHF. Here the CDR3 DNA reads TGTGCCAGCAGCGTCCGGGAAGGGGGTCAGCCCCAGCATTTT.

This chain uses TRBV14 with TRBJ2-5, with D maybe TRBD2 (6 bases). There are 11 residues in the CDR3. Per germline, CDR1 SGHDN and CDR2 FVKESK. The V gene lost 1 base and the J gene lost 11 bases, with 8 bases spanning the gap. In DNA, the CDR3 is TGTGCCAGCAGCCAAGGGGCGGGGCAGTACTTC. Translated: CASSQGAGQYF.

The rearrangement joins TRBV29-1 to TRBJ2-2, with TRBD2 as a possible D gene (6 bases). Trimming cost V 4 bases and J 4 bases, with 10 bases left between them. CDR1 SQVTM and CDR2 ANQGSEA come from the germline V gene. The CDR3 extends over 13 amino acids. The CDR3 spells CSVAGRFTGELFF. CDR3 in DNA: TGCAGCGTTGCCGGGAGATTCACCGGGGAGCTGTTTTTT.

The chain employs TRBV27 and TRBJ1-3; D ambiguous. V gave up 4 bases and J gave up 7 bases, with 11 bases separating them. CDR3 length equals 13 residues. Germline CDR1 MNHEY, CDR2 SMNVEV (reference sequence). The CDR3 DNA sequence: TGTGCCAGCAGTTCCGGGGTGGCGAACACCATATATTTT. Protein product: CASSSGVANTIYF.

J is TRBJ1-1 and V is TRBV27; maybe TRBD1 (5 bases). Looked up from germline, CDR1 is MNHEY and CDR2 is SMNVEV (reference sequence). V was pared by 2 bases and J by 2 bases, with 9 bases between. The CDR3 totals 14 residues. Here the CDR3 reads CASSLPGGNTEAFF. The CDR3 bases are TGTGCCAGCAGTTTACCCGGGGGAAACACTGAAGCTTTCTTT.

The CDR3 loop reads CSAGSNEKLFF. In nucleotides, the CDR3 is TGCAGCGCGGGATCTAATGAAAAACTGTTTTTT. The J gene is TRBJ1-4, the V gene TRBV20-1; D is unclear. Germline V gene sequence: CDR1 DFQATT, CDR2 SNEGSKA (reference sequence). The CDR3 has 11 amino acids.

This clone was recorded a few times. The chain combines TRBV2 with TRBJ2-2, with D perhaps matching TRBD2 (5 bases). The CDR3 extends over 15 amino acids. The V gene's germline CDR1 is SNHLY and CDR2 FYNNEI. Deletions cut 5 bases from V and 6 bases from J, with 16 bases between. This CDR3 is CASSIREGRAGELFF. CDR3 DNA sequence: TGTGCCAGCAGTATACGAGAGGGTCGGGCCGGGGAGCTGTTTTTT.

This clone was recorded only once. V is TRBV5-4 and J is TRBJ1-3; 7 nucleotides line up with TRBD1. The CDR3 is 13 residues long. V shed 3 bases and J 7 bases; nucleotides not matched to a gene: 4. The germline gives CDR1 SGHNT, CDR2 YYREEE (reference sequence). The CDR3 DNA sequence: TGTGCCAGCAGCTCGGCAGGGGGGAACACCATATATTTT. The encoded protein is CASSSAGGNTIYF.

The V gene is TRBV4-1, the J gene TRBJ1-5; TRBD1 is a possible D gene (5 bases). Germline-derived CDR1 and CDR2 are MGHRA and YSYEKL. V was pared by 4 bases and J by 6 bases, with 13 bases between. CDR3 length equals 14 residues. The DNA of the CDR3 is TGCGCCAGCAGCCCGGGGGGTATCGGTCAGCCCCAGCATTTT. Residues: CASSPGGIGQPQHF.

V and J are TRBV9 and TRBJ1-1; 11 bases fit TRBD1. Germline CDR1 reads SGDLS; CDR2 reads YYNGEE. The junction had 3 bases not matched to a gene; V was cut back by 0 bases and J by 5 bases. The CDR3 totals 15 residues. The CDR3 spells CASSVAGQGETEAFF. The CDR3 DNA reads TGTGCCAGCAGCGTAGCGGGACAGGGGGAGACTGAAGCTTTCTTT.

J is TRBJ2-2 and V is TRBV5-4; TRBD1 matches 8 bases. The junction had 9 bases not matched to a gene; V was cut back by 3 bases and J by 8 bases. The CDR3 runs to 15 residues. CDR1 and CDR2 from the germline V gene are SGHNT and YYREEE (reference sequence). In nucleotides, the CDR3 is TGTGCCAGCAGCTCACAGGGGGGAGTCGTAGGGGAGCTGTTTTTT. As protein: CASSSQGGVVGELFF.

This clone was recorded only once. Written as DNA, the CDR3 is TGTGCCAGCAGCTTTACCGGGGTGCGGGTTAACACAGATACGCAGTATTTT. Translating gives CASSFTGVRVNTDTQYF. The V call is TRBV11-2, the J call TRBJ2-3; D is perhaps TRBD2 (5 bases). The CDR3 sequence is 17 residues long. Trimming left V 3 bases short and J 2 bases short, with 18 bases between. Germline values: CDR1 SGHAT, CDR2 FQNNGV.

The chain joins TRBV10-3 to TRBJ2-1, with D perhaps matching TRBD2 (5 bases). V shed 6 bases and J shed 2 bases, with 17 bases lying between them. The CDR3 runs to 16 residues. Germline CDR1 is ENHRY and CDR2 is SYGVKD. CDR3 loop: CAIRAIEGGPYNEQFF. The CDR3 DNA reads as TGTGCCATCAGGGCGATCGAAGGAGGACCCTACAATGAGCAGTTCTTC.

The chain links TRBV18 to TRBJ1-1, with D unclear. Germline CDR1 is KGHSH and CDR2 is LQKENI. This CDR3 has 14 amino acids. Trimming pared 6 bases from V and 3 bases from J, leaving 14 bases between. CDR3 nucleotide sequence: TGTGCCAGCTCGCGAACAGATATCGACACTGAAGCTTTCTTT. Protein sequence: CASSRTDIDTEAFF.

This sequence joins TRBV27 and TRBJ1-1, with D tentatively TRBD1 (5 bases). Germline lookup yields CDR1 MNHEY and CDR2 SMNVEV (reference sequence). CDR3 length: 14 residues. Between the trimmed V and J ends, which lost 2 bases and 1 base, there was a span of 8 bases. The CDR3 spells CASSLRQKNTEAFF. The DNA of the CDR3 is TGTGCCAGCAGTTTACGACAGAAGAACACTGAAGCTTTCTTT.

CDR3 sequence reads: CASRLEGASGRRGPSTDTQYF. The CDR3 region has the DNA TGTGCAAGTCGCTTAGAAGGCGCTAGCGGGAGAAGGGGGCCTAGCACAGATACGCAGTATTTT. The gene calls are TRBV12-2 and TRBJ2-3; the table assigns TRBD2, which was not confirmed against the DNA. TRBV12-2 is a pseudogene segment. CDR3 size: 21 residues.

The genes are TRBV13 and TRBJ2-7; TRBD2 matches 14 bases. CDR3 length: 20 residues. The junction had 14 bases not matched to a gene; V was cut back by 1 base and J by 3 bases. The germline V gene has CDR1 PRHDT and CDR2 FYEKMQ (reference sequence). In DNA, the CDR3 is TGTGCCAGCAGCTTAGCCTCCGGACTAGCGGGGGGCCCCATCCTCTACGAGCAGTACTTC. Translating gives CASSLASGLAGGPILYEQYF.

The chain links TRBV30 to TRBJ1-1; possibly TRBD1 for D (5 bases). Between the trimmed V and J ends, which lost 0 bases and 3 bases, there was a span of 26 bases. This CDR3 comprises 19 residues. Germline V gene data show CDR1 as GTSNPN and CDR2 as SVGIG (reference sequence). The CDR3 coding sequence is TGTGCCTGGAGTGTAGCGGGGACGGGAACTGGAACTCCCTACACTGAAGCTTTCTTT. As protein: CAWSVAGTGTGTPYTEAFF.